This T cell receptor beta chain was found in a study of cytomegalovirus exposure and HLA in healthy donors. The primer mix had 60 Vbeta and 13 Jbeta primers. Sequencing used immunoSEQ multiplex PCR; TCRdb keeps in-frame clones, though not all of them. The sample carries tens of thousands of clones, 86% recorded once. J gave up 3 bases and V 6 bases, and 2 bases lay outside the gene matches. CDR3 length equals 14 residues. Germline V gives CDR1 KGHSH, CDR2 LQKENI. On this clone itself: Its antigen is not known.

Overall study findings and caveats: Other equally common chains were less clonally expanded than HLA-associated TCR beta chains, a later analysis showed.

This receptor was identified in a woman in her 40s in good health and CMV-seropositive. The specimen sequenced was PBMCs. The chain couples TRBV18 to TRBJ2-1, with 10 bases fitting TRBD2. DNA for the CDR3: TGTGCCAGCTCCCCTAGCGGGGGCTACAATGAGCAGTTCTTC. Amino acid sequence: CASSPSGGYNEQFF. Looking up the rest from reference TRBV18 and TRBJ2-1 gives the full variable domain: NAGVMQNPRHLVRRRGQEARLRCSPMKGHSHVYWYRQLPEEGLKFMVYLQKENIIDESGMPKERFSAEFPKEGPSILRIQQVVRGDSAAYFCASSPSGGYNEQFFGPGTRLTVL.